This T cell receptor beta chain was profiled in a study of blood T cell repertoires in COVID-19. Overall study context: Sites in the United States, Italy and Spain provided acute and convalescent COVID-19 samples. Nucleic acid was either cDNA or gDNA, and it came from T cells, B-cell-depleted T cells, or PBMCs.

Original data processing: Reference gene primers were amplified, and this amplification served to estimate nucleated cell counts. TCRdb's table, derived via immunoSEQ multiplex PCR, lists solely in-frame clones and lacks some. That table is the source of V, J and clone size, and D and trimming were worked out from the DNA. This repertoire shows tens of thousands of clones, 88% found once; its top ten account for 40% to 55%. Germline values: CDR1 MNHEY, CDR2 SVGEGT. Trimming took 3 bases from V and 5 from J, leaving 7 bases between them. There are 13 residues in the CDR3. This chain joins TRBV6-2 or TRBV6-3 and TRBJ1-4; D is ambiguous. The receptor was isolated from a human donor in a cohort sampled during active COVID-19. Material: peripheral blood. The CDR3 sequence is CASSYYSNEKLFF. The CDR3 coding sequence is TGTGCCAGCAGTTATTATTCGAATGAAAAACTGTTTTTT.